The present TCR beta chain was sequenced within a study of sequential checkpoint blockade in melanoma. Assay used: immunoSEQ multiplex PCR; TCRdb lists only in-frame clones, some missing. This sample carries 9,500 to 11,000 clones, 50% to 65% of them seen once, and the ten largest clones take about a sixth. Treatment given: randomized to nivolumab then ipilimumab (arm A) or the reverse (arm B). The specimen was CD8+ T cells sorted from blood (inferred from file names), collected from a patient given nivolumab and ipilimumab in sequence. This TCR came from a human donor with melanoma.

CDR3 region: CASSLSSWRHETQYF. CDR3 DNA sequence: TGTGCCAGCAGTTTATCGTCTTGGCGGCACGAGACCCAGTACTTC. This sequence joins TRBV27 and TRBJ2-5; no clear D gene. With 0 bases removed from V and 5 bases from J, the gap between germline ends came to 13 bases. This CDR3 has 15 residues. Germline values: CDR1 MNHEY, CDR2 SMNVEV (reference sequence).